What follows are 9 T cell receptor beta chains derived from one specimen sequenced in a study of PD-L1 blockade in urothelial cancer. Method: immunoSEQ multiplex PCR; TCRdb's copy keeps in-frame clones and lacks some. The table includes under 40,000 clones, around 83% detected once. The sample here was PBMCs, taken around atezolizumab (anti-PD-L1) treatment. These receptors all come from a man in his sixties with urothelial cancer.

V gene TRBV5-1 combines with J gene TRBJ2-2; weak D call: TRBD2 (6 bases). The V gene lost 4 bases and the J gene lost 4 bases, with 8 bases spanning the gap. This CDR3 region has 13 residues. Germline-derived CDR1 and CDR2 are SGHRS and YFSETQ. CDR3 amino acids: CASSAGPTGELFF. DNA of the CDR3: TGCGCCAGCAGCGCGGGGCCCACCGGGGAGCTGTTTTTT.

This chain connects TRBV9 to TRBJ2-1; D is uncertain. The germline V gene encodes CDR1 SGDLS and CDR2 YYNGEE. This CDR3 is built from 13 residues. Trimming shortened V by 0 bases and J by 4 bases, and 5 bases separated the two germline ends. The CDR3 here is CASSVARYNEQFF. CDR3 coding DNA: TGTGCCAGCAGCGTAGCCAGGTACAATGAGCAGTTCTTC.

This chain connects TRBV4-1 to TRBJ1-5, with D hard to call. Deletions cut 0 bases from V and 3 bases from J, with 9 bases between. The CDR3 consists of 15 residues. CDR1 and CDR2 from the germline V gene are MGHRA and YSYEKL. The CDR3: CASSQDFTNNQPQHF. CDR3 DNA: TGCGCCAGCAGCCAAGATTTCACTAACAATCAGCCCCAGCATTTT.

The chain uses TRBV5-1 and TRBJ2-5; 10 bases line up with TRBD2. CDR1 and CDR2 from the germline V gene are SGHRS and YFSETQ. The CDR3 sequence is 16 residues long. With 2 bases clipped from V and 5 bases from J, the junction kept 9 bases outside the gene matches. The DNA for the CDR3 is TGCGCCAGCAGCTTCCCAAGCGGGAGGGCCCATGAGACCCAGTACTTC. It yields the protein CASSFPSGRAHETQYF. The full variable domain, rest sourced from reference TRBV5-1 and TRBJ2-5, is KAGVTQTPRYLIKTRGQQVTLSCSPISGHRSVSWYQQTPGQGLQFLFEYFSETQRNKGNFPGRFSGRQFSNSRSEMNVSTLELGDSALYLCASSFPSGRAHETQYFGPGTRLLVL.

In the case of this clone: Within the sample, other DNA sequences also encode this same CDR3. The V call is TRBV5-1, the J call TRBJ2-1, with 10 bases identical to TRBD2. There are 17 residues in the CDR3. The junction had 14 bases not matched to a gene; V was cut back by 4 bases and J by 7 bases. The germline CDR1 and CDR2 sequences are SGHRS and YFSETQ. The CDR3 DNA reads TGCGCCAGCAGCCCGGGGCTAGCGGGAGTTAAAGGAAATGAGCAGTTCTTC. Protein product: CASSPGLAGVKGNEQFF.

J is TRBJ2-6 and V is TRBV7-8; no definite D call. Germline V lookup: CDR1 SGHVS, CDR2 FQNEAQ. This CDR3 is built from 14 residues. V lost 2 bases and J lost 6, with 8 bases in between. The CDR3 loop reads CASSLSSKANVLTF. In DNA form, the CDR3 reads TGTGCCAGCAGCTTAAGCTCTAAGGCCAACGTCCTGACTTTC.

This clone was counted a few times. Other nucleotide sequences in the sample specify the same CDR3. The rearrangement uses TRBV6-6 and TRBJ1-6; tentative D call: TRBD1 (6 bases). Germline loops: CDR1 MNHNY, CDR2 SVGAGI (reference sequence). The CDR3 length is 15 residues. Deletions cut 6 bases from V and 7 bases from J, with 16 bases between. CDR3 sequence: CASSPPGHVNSPLHF. The CDR3 DNA reads TGTGCCAGCAGCCCACCGGGACACGTGAATTCACCCCTCCACTTT.

This chain uses TRBV19 with TRBJ2-1; tentative D call: TRBD2 (8 bases). The CDR3 loop spans 16 amino acids. With 4 bases removed from V and 9 bases from J, the gap between germline ends came to 22 bases. Germline V CDR1 and CDR2: LNHDA, SQIVND (reference sequence). The chain's CDR3 is CASSNQGVAGLVEQFF. DNA for the CDR3: TGTGCCAGTAGTAACCAGGGGGTAGCGGGGTTAGTTGAGCAGTTCTTC.

CDR3 bases: TGTGCCAGCAGCACCCTCACCTCTTTAGCGGAGACCTCCTACAATGAGCAGTTCTTC. Its translation is CASSTLTSLAETSYNEQFF. V and J are TRBV21-1 and TRBJ2-1; the table's D call, TRBD2, has no DNA check behind it. TRBV21-1 is given as a pseudogene. This CDR3 comprises 19 residues.